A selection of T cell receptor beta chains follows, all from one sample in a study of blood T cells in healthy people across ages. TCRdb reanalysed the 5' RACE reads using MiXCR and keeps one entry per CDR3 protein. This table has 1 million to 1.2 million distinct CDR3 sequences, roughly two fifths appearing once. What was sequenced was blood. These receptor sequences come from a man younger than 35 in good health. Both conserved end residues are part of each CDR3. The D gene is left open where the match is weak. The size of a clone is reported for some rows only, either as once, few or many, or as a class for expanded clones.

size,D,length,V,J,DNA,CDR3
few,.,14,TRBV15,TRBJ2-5,TGTGCCACCAGCAGAGATTTGACAGGCAATGAGCAGTACTTC,CATSRDLTGNEQYF
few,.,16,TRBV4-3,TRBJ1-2,TGCGCCAGCAGCCAAGTTGGGGGTTTTTATAACTATGGCTACACCTTC,CASSQVGGFYNYGYTF
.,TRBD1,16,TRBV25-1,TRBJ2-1,TGTGCCAGCAGTGGCCGCGCAGGGGGCTGGAACAATGAGCAGTTCTTC,CASSGRAGGWNNEQFF
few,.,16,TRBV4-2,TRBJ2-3,TGTGCCAGCAGCCAAGATGGAGCTTTAGGCACAGATACGCAGTATTTT,CASSQDGALGTDTQYF
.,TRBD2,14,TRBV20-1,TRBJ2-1,TGCAGTGCTAGAGCGGGGGGGCCGTCCAATGAGCAGTTCTTC,CSARAGGPSNEQFF
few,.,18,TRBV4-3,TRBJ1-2,TGCGCCAGCAGCACTTCCACCGACGGACAGAAAGCAAACTATGGCTACACCTTC,CASSTSTDGQKANYGYTF
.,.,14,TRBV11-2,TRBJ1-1,TGTGCCAGCAGTTTCCAAAGCATGAACACTGAAGCTTTCTTT,CASSFQSMNTEAFF
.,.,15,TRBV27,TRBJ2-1,TGTGCCAGCAGCTTGACTGGGGCCTCCTTCAATGAGCAGTTCTTC,CASSLTGASFNEQFF
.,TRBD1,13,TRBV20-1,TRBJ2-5,TGCAGTGCAGAAGCTACAGGGGAAGAGACCCAGTACTTC,CSAEATGEETQYF
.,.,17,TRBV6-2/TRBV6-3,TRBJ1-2,TGTGCCAGCAGTTACTCCTTCGGTGGGGATTGGTCGTCTGGCTACACCTTC,CASSYSFGGDWSSGYTF